This TCR beta chain is drawn from a study of regulatory T cells in long-lasting Graves disease. Study outcomes and limitations: Among samples with persistent disease, TRBV28, TRBJ1-2 and TRBJ2-5 were favored.

This clonotype was seen repeatedly, ten times or more. Its antigen is unknown. Time point denoted: persistent/refractory GD, antithyroid drugs over 5 years with positive TRAb. RNA extracted from PBMCs served as the sequencing template. American Thyroid Association guidelines defined Graves' disease diagnosis. This CDR3 is 16 amino acids long. Germline assignment: CDR1 MDHEN and CDR2 SYDVKM. V shed 1 base and J shed 4 bases, with 16 bases lying between them. CDR3-region Arm-PCR and iRepertoire HTBI primers produced the TCR beta libraries. TCRdb independently ran MiXCR on the multiplex PCR reads; one entry per CDR3 protein. There are approximately 400,000 distinct CDR3 sequences in the sample; 20% to 25% occur only once, and around a quarter lies in the top ten.

The V and J genes are TRBV28 and TRBJ1-1, with unresolved D. Sequences were derived from peripheral blood mononuclear cells (PBMCs), sampled when the disease was refractory, from a patient treated with antithyroid drugs. This receptor was obtained from a woman in her 40s with Graves disease. The CDR3 sequence is CASSLFTAAPGTEAFF. The CDR3 DNA is TGTGCCAGCAGTTTATTTACTGCAGCACCGGGCACTGAAGCTTTCTTT.